The 15 T cell receptor beta chains below all came from one sample that was sequenced in a study of molecular identifiers for immune sequencing clone quantification. MiXCR was run by TCRdb on the PCR reads, yielding one entry per CDR3 protein. This repertoire shows under 650,000 distinct CDR3 sequences, about 20% found once; its top ten account for roughly 0.85%. The specimen was naive CD8+ T cells from blood, with Jurkat cell RNA spiked in. Subset noted: FACS-sorted CD8+CD4-CCR7+CD45RA+ naive T cells. Receptor source: a human donor in good health. Some libraries in this study had Jurkat cell RNA spiked in.

Many counts were recorded for this clonotype. The rearrangement uses TRBV6-2 or TRBV6-3 and TRBJ2-7, with D perhaps matching TRBD1 (5 bases). The CDR3 has 14 amino acids. V lost 3 bases, J lost 3 bases, and 12 bases lay in between. Germline V lookup: CDR1 MNHEY, CDR2 SVGEGT. CDR3 sequence: CASSYGQGLYEQYF. DNA for the CDR3: TGTGCCAGCAGTTATGGCCAGGGCCTCTACGAGCAGTACTTC.

This clonotype showed up just a few times. The genes are TRBV4-3 and TRBJ2-1; no reliable D call. This CDR3 has 16 amino acids. In germline, CDR1 is LGHNA, CDR2 YSLEER. Between the trimmed V and J ends, which lost 0 bases and 3 bases, there was a span of 12 bases. The CDR3: CASSQDERPHYNEQFF. For the CDR3, the DNA is TGCGCCAGCAGCCAAGATGAGCGACCGCACTACAATGAGCAGTTCTTC.

For this clonotype: It may be a read error: a sequence one base away is much more abundant. The chain combines TRBV27 with TRBJ1-5; D call uncertain. Germline V gives CDR1 MNHEY, CDR2 SMNVEV (reference sequence). CDR3 length equals 15 residues. Written as DNA, the CDR3 is TGTGCCAGCAGTTTTTCAGGACTGGTAAATCAGCCCCAGCGTTTT. Translated, it gives CASSFSGLVNQPQRF.

In the case of this clonotype: The CDR3 does not end in the conserved phenylalanine or tryptophan, so this is likely a read error. The V gene is TRBV24-1, the J gene TRBJ2-1; TRBD2 matches 9 bases. The J segment lost 2 bases and the V segment lost 7 bases, leaving 5 bases of the junction unmatched. The CDR3 contains 15 residues. Germline CDR1 and CDR2: KGHDR and SFDVKD. The CDR3 DNA follows: TGTGCCACCAGGTCTAGCGGGGATCCCTACAATGAGCAGTTCCTC. This gives the protein CATRSSGDPYNEQFL.

In this sample, this clonotype turned up many times. V gene TRBV4-1 combines with J gene TRBJ1-1; TRBD1 is a possible D gene (6 bases). V dropped 1 base and J dropped 4 bases, with 16 bases sitting between them. Looked up from germline, CDR1 is MGHRA and CDR2 is YSYEKL. This CDR3 comprises 16 residues. CDR3 in DNA: TGCGCCAGCAGCCAAGCTGGGGGCCCTGGAGGCACTGAAGCTTTCTTT. This translates into CASSQAGGPGGTEAFF.

This clonotype has a handful of counts. This sequence joins TRBV9 and TRBJ2-3; a possible D gene is TRBD2 (9 bases). Germline V lookup: CDR1 SGDLS, CDR2 YYNGEE. Trimming took off 3 bases at V and 5 bases at J, with 19 bases between the two ends. The CDR3 sequence is 16 residues long. Written as DNA, the CDR3 is TGTGCCAGCAGCGGACATAGCGGGGGACAGGAAGATACGCAGTATTTT. Protein: CASSGHSGGQEDTQYF.

Turning to this clonotype: This sequence may be a read error, since a much larger clone differs from it by one base. The rearrangement joins TRBV4-3 to TRBJ2-7, with TRBD1 as a possible D gene (6 bases). The CDR3 runs to 15 residues. Looked up from germline, CDR1 is LGHNA and CDR2 is YSLEER. In DNA form, the CDR3 reads TGCGCCAGCGGCCAAGTGGTAGGGGGCTCCTACGAGCAGTACTTC. Its protein is CASGQVVGGSYEQYF.

In its sample, this clonotype was seen many times. CDR3 in DNA: TGTGCCTGGAGTGTACAGTCTGAAGCTTTCTTT. Translated: CAWSVQSEAFF. This sequence joins TRBV30 and TRBJ1-1; D call uncertain. CDR3 length equals 11 residues. The germline gives CDR1 GTSNPN, CDR2 SVGIG (reference sequence). V dropped 0 bases and J dropped 6 bases, with 5 bases sitting between them.

The sample holds a few counts of this clonotype. This chain connects TRBV29-1 to TRBJ2-7; perhaps TRBD2 as D (5 bases). The ends were cut back, 4 bases at V and 0 bases at J, with 13 bases in the middle. The V gene's germline CDR1 is SQVTM and CDR2 ANQGSEA. The CDR3 runs to 14 residues. In DNA, the CDR3 is TGCAGCGTTGTAGGGAGTGGGAGCTCCTACGAGCAGTACTTC. Amino acid sequence: CSVVGSGSSYEQYF.

This clonotype was observed a handful of times. The chain combines TRBV13 with TRBJ1-2; possibly TRBD1 for D (6 bases). The V end lost 5 bases, the J end lost 3 bases, and 13 bases lay between the germline ends. The CDR3 runs 14 residues. From germline, CDR1 is PRHDT and CDR2 FYEKMQ (reference sequence). As DNA, the CDR3 is TGTGCCAGCAGCGCGGCCGGGACACACTATGGCTACACCTTC. Protein: CASSAAGTHYGYTF.

This clonotype occurred once. This sequence joins TRBV7-9 and TRBJ1-5; 7 bases fit TRBD1. V was pared by 5 bases and J by 6 bases, with 7 bases of the junction left unmatched. The CDR3 has 14 residues. From germline, CDR1 is SEHNR and CDR2 FQNEAQ (reference sequence). CDR3 DNA: TGTGCCAGCAGCCAGGGGGGAAATAGTCAGCCCCAGCATTTT. It is translated as CASSQGGNSQPQHF.

Many counts were recorded for this clonotype. CDR3 loop: CASSLVFGEGDTQYF. Here the CDR3 DNA reads TGTGCCAGCAGCTTAGTATTCGGTGAGGGAGATACGCAGTATTTT. V is TRBV7-9 and J is TRBJ2-3; tentative D call: TRBD2 (5 bases). CDR1 and CDR2 from the germline V gene are SEHNR and FQNEAQ (reference sequence). This CDR3 spans 15 amino acids. V was clipped by 1 base and J by 5 bases, with 13 bases between them. The full variable domain, its missing parts supplied by reference TRBV7-9 and TRBJ2-3, is DTGVSQNPRHKITKRGQNVTFRCDPISEHNRLYWYRQTLGQGPEFLTYFQNEAQLEKSRLLSDRFSAERPKGSFSTLEIQRTEQGDSAMYLCASSLVFGEGDTQYFGPGTRLTVL.

This clonotype was recorded a few times. The chain employs TRBV6-5 and TRBJ2-5; D remains ambiguous. This CDR3 contains 13 residues. Germline V gene sequence: CDR1 MNHEY, CDR2 SVGAGI. Trimming left V 2 bases short and J 2 bases short, with 6 bases between. Here the CDR3 DNA reads TGTGCCAGCAGTTACCACAATCAAGAGACCCAGTACTTC. It translates to CASSYHNQETQYF.

This clonotype is a singleton in its sample. A junction end diverges from the germline sequence, so it may reflect a read error. The genes are TRBV6-2 or TRBV6-3 and TRBJ2-7; TRBD1 aligns across 8 bases. The germline gives CDR1 MNHEY, CDR2 SVGEGT. The CDR3 length is 15 residues. The CDR3 sequence is CVSGRQGRSSYEQYF. The CDR3 bases are TGTGTCAGCGGGCGACAGGGGAGAAGCTCCTACGAGCAGTACTTC.

Comments on this clonotype: One end of the junction does not line up with germline, which may come from a read error. The chain employs TRBV27 and TRBJ1-6; D might be TRBD1 (6 bases). Germline loops: CDR1 MNHEY, CDR2 SMNVEV (reference sequence). This CDR3 is 13 amino acids long. CDR3 sequence: CVSSPAGVSPLHF. The DNA of the CDR3 is TGTGTCAGCAGTCCAGCAGGGGTCTCACCCCTCCACTTT.